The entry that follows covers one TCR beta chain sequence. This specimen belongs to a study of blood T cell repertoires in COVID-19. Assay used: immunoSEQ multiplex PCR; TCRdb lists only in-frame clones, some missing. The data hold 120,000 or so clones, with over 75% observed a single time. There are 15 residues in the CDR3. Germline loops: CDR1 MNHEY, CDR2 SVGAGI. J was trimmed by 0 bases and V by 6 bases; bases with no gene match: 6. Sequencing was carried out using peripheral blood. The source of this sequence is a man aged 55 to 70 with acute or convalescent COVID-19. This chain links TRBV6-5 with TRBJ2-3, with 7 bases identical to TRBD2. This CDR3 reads CASSPSGTSTDTQYF. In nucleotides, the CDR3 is TGTGCCAGCAGCCCCAGCGGGACGAGCACAGATACGCAGTATTTT.